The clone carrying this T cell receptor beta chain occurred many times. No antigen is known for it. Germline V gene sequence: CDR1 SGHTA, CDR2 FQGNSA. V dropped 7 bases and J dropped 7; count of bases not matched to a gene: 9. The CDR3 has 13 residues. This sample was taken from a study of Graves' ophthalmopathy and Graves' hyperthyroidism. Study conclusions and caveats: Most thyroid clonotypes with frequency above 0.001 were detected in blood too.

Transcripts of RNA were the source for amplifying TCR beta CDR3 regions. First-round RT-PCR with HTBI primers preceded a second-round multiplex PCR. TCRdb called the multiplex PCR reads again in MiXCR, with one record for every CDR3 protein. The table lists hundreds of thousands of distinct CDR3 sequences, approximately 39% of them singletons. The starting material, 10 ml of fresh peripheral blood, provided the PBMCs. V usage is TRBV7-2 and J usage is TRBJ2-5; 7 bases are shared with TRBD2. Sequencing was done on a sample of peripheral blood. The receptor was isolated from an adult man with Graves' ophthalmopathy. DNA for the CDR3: TGTGCCAGCATTCAACCAACGGGGGGGACCCAGTACTTC. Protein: CASIQPTGGTQYF.